These 16 T cell receptor beta chains were all obtained from the same sample, sequenced in a study of blood T cell repertoires in COVID-19. Profiling relied on immunoSEQ multiplex PCR, and the TCRdb table lists in-frame clones only, not all of them. The sample holds under 200,000 clones, under 85% seen once. Sequenced input: peripheral blood. These TCRs come from a woman older than 75 with acute or convalescent COVID-19.

V gene TRBV5-1 combines with J gene TRBJ1-1; 10 bases map to TRBD1. Germline V gene lookup returns CDR1 SGHRS and CDR2 YFSETQ. V trimming: 3 bases; J trimming: 4 bases; junction bases outside the gene matches: 3. The CDR3 extends over 14 amino acids. Here the CDR3 DNA reads TGCGCCAGCAGCTGGGACAGGGGAAGCACTGAAGCTTTCTTT. Its translation: CASSWDRGSTEAFF. Supplemented by reference TRBV5-1 and TRBJ1-1, the full variable domain reads KAGVTQTPRYLIKTRGQQVTLSCSPISGHRSVSWYQQTPGQGLQFLFEYFSETQRNKGNFPGRFSGRQFSNSRSEMNVSTLELGDSALYLCASSWDRGSTEAFFGQGTRLTVV.

Written as DNA, the CDR3 is TGTGCCAGCAGTTTATCCCCAGGGCTCACCGGGGAGCTGTTTTTT. This encodes CASSLSPGLTGELFF. This chain uses TRBV27 with TRBJ2-2, with D perhaps TRBD1 (5 bases). The CDR3 consists of 15 residues. V was clipped by 0 bases and J by 4 bases, with 9 bases between them. CDR1 is MNHEY and CDR2 is SMNVEV in the germline V gene (reference sequence).

The chain has TRBV7-7 and TRBJ2-5; no reliable D call. Between the trimmed V and J ends, which lost 5 bases and 5 bases, there was a span of 15 bases. The CDR3 length is 14 residues. CDR1 and CDR2 from the germline V gene are SSHAT and FNYEAQ (reference sequence). CDR3 nucleotides: TGTGCCAGCAGCCTTGACACTGCCTATGAGACCCAGTACTTC. It yields the protein CASSLDTAYETQYF.

This clone was observed a handful of times. This chain links TRBV20-1 with TRBJ2-1; D not certain. The CDR3 has 11 amino acids. The germline V gene encodes CDR1 DFQATT and CDR2 SNEGSKA (reference sequence). V gave up 5 bases and J gave up 13 bases, with 15 bases separating them. The DNA for the CDR3 is TGCAGTGCTGAGGCGTCCCCTCTCCAGTTCTTC. Its translation: CSAEASPLQFF.

The CDR3, as DNA: TGTGCCAGCAGCTTTATAGACAGAGAAGCTTTCTTT. This codes for CASSFIDREAFF. The chain employs TRBV7-8 and TRBJ1-1, with D perhaps TRBD1 (5 bases). The germline V gene encodes CDR1 SGHVS and CDR2 FQNEAQ. Trimming removed 3 bases at V and 8 bases at J, with 10 bases between. The CDR3 is made up of 12 amino acids.

V usage is TRBV9 and J usage is TRBJ1-1, with D tentatively TRBD1 (5 bases). CDR1 is SGDLS, CDR2 YYNGEE, per germline. The CDR3 is made up of 13 amino acids. V lost 1 base, J lost 4 bases, and 8 bases lay in between. CDR3: CASSVTGSTEAFF. The DNA of the CDR3 is TGTGCCAGCAGCGTAACAGGATCCACTGAAGCTTTCTTT.

The chain couples TRBV2 to TRBJ1-1; the D gene is possibly TRBD1 (5 bases). The CDR3 is 12 residues long. CDR1 SNHLY and CDR2 FYNNEI come from the germline V gene. V was cut by 4 bases and J by 7 bases, with 10 bases left in between. CDR3 sequence: CASSGGGNEAFF. The CDR3 region has the DNA TGTGCCAGCAGTGGGGGGGGGAATGAAGCTTTCTTT.

This clone was found a few times. V usage is TRBV30 and J usage is TRBJ1-5, with a tentative D call TRBD1 (6 bases). The length of the CDR3 is 15 residues. Germline lookup yields CDR1 GTSNPN and CDR2 SVGIG (reference sequence). The V end lost 3 bases, the J end lost 0 bases, and 12 bases lay between the germline ends. The CDR3 sequence: CAWSPEGVSNQPQHF. Here the CDR3 DNA reads TGTGCCTGGAGCCCCGAGGGGGTTAGCAATCAGCCCCAGCATTTT.

The V and J genes are TRBV5-1 and TRBJ2-7; D not certain. The V end lost 5 bases, the J end lost 0 bases, and 6 bases lay between the germline ends. The CDR3 is 12 residues long. Germline lookup yields CDR1 SGHRS and CDR2 YFSETQ. The CDR3, as DNA: TGCGCCAGCAGAGCCGACTCCTACGAGCAGTACTTC. Its translation: CASRADSYEQYF.

The V call is TRBV9, the J call TRBJ2-3; perhaps TRBD2 as D (6 bases). The CDR3 length is 15 residues. With 0 bases removed from V and 0 bases from J, the gap between germline ends came to 8 bases. Germline CDR1 is SGDLS and CDR2 is YYNGEE. CDR3 nucleotide sequence: TGTGCCAGCAGCGTAGTGGGGACTAGCACAGATACGCAGTATTTT. Translating gives CASSVVGTSTDTQYF.

This clone showed up just a few times. The rearrangement uses TRBV7-2 and TRBJ1-2; 9 positions agree with TRBD1. CDR1 SGHTA and CDR2 FQGNSA come from the germline V gene. Germline trimming cut 5 bases from V and 0 bases from J; bases unmatched to any gene: 7. The CDR3 loop spans 16 amino acids. DNA of the CDR3: TGTGCCAGCAGCCCGCGTCGGACAGGGGCTAACTATGGCTACACCTTC. Its protein is CASSPRRTGANYGYTF.

The chain couples TRBV7-8 to TRBJ1-2; D is possibly TRBD1 (6 bases). The CDR3 is 13 residues long. Per germline, CDR1 SGHVS and CDR2 FQNEAQ. Between the trimmed V and J ends, which lost 5 bases and 8 bases, there was a span of 15 bases. CDR3 loop: CASSRGQLGGYTF. The CDR3 DNA sequence: TGTGCCAGCAGCCGAGGACAGTTGGGAGGCTACACCTTC. The whole variable domain, remainder taken from reference TRBV7-8 and TRBJ1-2, is GAGVSQSPRYKVAKRGQDVALRCDPISGHVSLFWYQQALGQGPEFLTYFQNEAQLDKSGLPSDRFFAERPEGSVSTLKIQRTQQEDSAVYLCASSRGQLGGYTFGSGTRLTVV.

V usage is TRBV2 and J usage is TRBJ1-5, with a tentative D call TRBD1 (6 bases). Trimming took off 2 bases at V and 6 bases at J, with 17 bases between the two ends. The germline CDR1 and CDR2 sequences are SNHLY and FYNNEI. The CDR3 consists of 16 residues. The CDR3 protein is CASSEMGTTRGQPQHF. The CDR3 region has the DNA TGTGCCAGCAGTGAAATGGGGACAACGAGGGGTCAGCCCCAGCATTTT.

J is TRBJ2-2 and V is TRBV2, with D unresolved. Germline lookup yields CDR1 SNHLY and CDR2 FYNNEI. The CDR3 consists of 12 residues. V gave up 10 bases and J gave up 1 base, with 7 bases separating them. DNA for the CDR3: TGTGCCAACTTACGGAACACCGGGGAGCTGTTTTTT. Translation: CANLRNTGELFF.

This rearrangement joins TRBV11-2 to TRBJ1-1, with D possibly being TRBD1 (6 bases). The germline V and J ends were trimmed by 3 bases and 1 base, with 9 bases remaining between them. The CDR3 is 14 amino acids. CDR1 is SGHAT and CDR2 is FQNNGV in the germline V gene. The CDR3 loop reads CASSFRGPNTEAFF. DNA of the CDR3: TGTGCCAGCAGCTTCAGGGGACCGAACACTGAAGCTTTCTTT.

The chain employs TRBV6-5 and TRBJ1-2, with a weak D call TRBD1 (6 bases). Germline V CDR1 and CDR2: MNHEY, SVGAGI. CDR3 size: 11 residues. With 11 bases removed from V and 4 bases from J, the gap between germline ends came to 11 bases. This chain's CDR3 is CAPRGSYGYTF. CDR3 nucleotide sequence: TGTGCCCCCAGGGGCAGCTATGGCTACACCTTC.